This T cell receptor beta chain was captured in a study of CD8 T cells in Susac syndrome. Worth noting for this clonotype: Its specificity is unknown.

The RNA input was roughly 0.45 to 1 ug, and it was reverse transcribed with random hexamers. It was immunoSEQ multiplex PCR that amplified TCR beta CDR3 across 54 Vbeta and 13 Jbeta. TCRdb independently ran MiXCR on the immunoSEQ multiplex PCR reads; one entry per CDR3 protein. The profile shows 120,000 to 150,000 distinct CDR3 sequences, 85% to 95% of them singletons. Sequencing of TCR beta was carried out in blood CD8+ and CD4+ T cells. TEMRA cells were enriched by FACS, and CD4+ and CD8+ T cells were negatively isolated. Findings of the study overall: TCR sequencing and HLA analysis covered a relatively small number of individuals.

V dropped 5 bases and J dropped 4 bases, with 9 bases sitting between them. Per germline, CDR1 DFQATT and CDR2 SNEGSKA (reference sequence). This CDR3 is 13 amino acids long. The origin of this receptor is a human donor with multiple sclerosis. Sequenced sample: CD4+ T cells from PBMCs. The rearrangement joins TRBV20-1 to TRBJ2-6; D may be TRBD1 or TRBD2 (6 bases each). In DNA form, the CDR3 reads TGCAGTGCTCGGGGGCCCGGGGCCAACGTCCTGACTTTC. Translating it yields CSARGPGANVLTF.